Given below is one T cell receptor (beta chain) in context. This sample was included in a study of blood T cell repertoires in COVID-19. As for the study in general: Acute and convalescent COVID-19 samples came from the United States, Italy and Spain. T cells, B-cell-depleted T cells, or PBMCs supplied cDNA or gDNA.

Generated by immunoSEQ multiplex PCR, the TCRdb table keeps only in-frame clones and is missing some. The sample has roughly 280,000 clones, about 88% seen once. Adults between about 18 and 95 years of age took part from under 25 US areas. Participants' own reports of clinical history determined their cohort assignment. Looked up from germline, CDR1 is SGHRS and CDR2 is YFSETQ. Losses at the gene ends were 4 bases for V and 6 bases for J; bases not matched to a gene: 10. The CDR3 is made up of 14 amino acids. The chain has TRBV5-1 and TRBJ2-7, with 7 bases identical to TRBD1. The sample consisted of PBMCs or T cells enriched from blood (not recorded which). The clonotype originates from a woman between 45 and 60 years old who had recovered from COVID-19. Here the CDR3 reads CASSPDGTEREQYF. DNA for the CDR3: TGCGCCAGCAGCCCGGACGGGACAGAACGCGAGCAGTACTTC.